This TCR beta chain is drawn from a study of shared clonotypes between healthy human individuals. Study at large: The donor pool was made up of a couple of women and three men aged 18 to 49.

Generated by immunoSEQ multiplex PCR, the TCRdb table keeps only in-frame clones and is missing some. The data show about 1.5 million clones, 95% to 99% seen once. Trimming cost V 5 bases and J 6 bases; bases outside gene matches: 7. CDR1 and CDR2 (germline): SGHRS, YFSETQ. This CDR3 region has 15 residues. The sequenced sample consisted of naive CD4+ T cells sorted from blood. Documented subset: CD45RA+ positively selected. The clonotype comes from a man aged 30 to 45 in good health. The chain has TRBV5-1 and TRBJ2-1; 11 bases agree with TRBD2. The CDR3 is CASRLLAGGRNEQFF. In DNA form, the CDR3 reads TGCGCCAGCAGACTCCTAGCGGGAGGACGCAATGAGCAGTTCTTC.